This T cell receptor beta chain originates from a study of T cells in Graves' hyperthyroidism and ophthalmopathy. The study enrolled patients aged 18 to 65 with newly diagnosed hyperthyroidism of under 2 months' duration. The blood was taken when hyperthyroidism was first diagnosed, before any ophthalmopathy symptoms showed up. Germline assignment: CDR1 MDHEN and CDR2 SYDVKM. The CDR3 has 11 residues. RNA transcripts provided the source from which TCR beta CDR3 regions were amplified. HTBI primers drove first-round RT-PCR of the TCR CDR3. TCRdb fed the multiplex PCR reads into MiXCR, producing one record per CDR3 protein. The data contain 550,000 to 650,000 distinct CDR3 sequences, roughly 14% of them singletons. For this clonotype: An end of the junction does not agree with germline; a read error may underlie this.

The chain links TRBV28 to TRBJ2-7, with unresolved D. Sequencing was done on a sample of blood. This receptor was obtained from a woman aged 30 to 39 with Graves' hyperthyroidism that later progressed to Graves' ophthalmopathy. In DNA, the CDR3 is TGTGCCAGCAGTTTATGGGACGACCAGTACTTC. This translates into CASSLWDDQYF.